This T cell receptor (beta chain) was sequenced during a study of T cell clonality in common variable immunodeficiency. Study-wide points: TCRbeta clonality was increased in CVID versus healthy controls. Reportedly, TCR beta sequences from common variable immunodeficiency showed fewer deletions and N-nucleotide insertions.

Trimming removed 5 bases from V and 5 bases from J, with 21 bases in between. The CDR3 contains 16 residues. Germline values: CDR1 SGHVS, CDR2 FQNEAQ. Only in-frame clones appear in the TCRdb table, and some are missing; sequencing was by immunoSEQ multiplex PCR. The table lists 25,000 to 35,000 clones, no singletons, with roughly 3% in the top ten. There are many counts of this clone. What it binds is not known. Coverage ceases 3 residues before the CDR3 finishes, and the germline J gene fills in the end. The chain combines TRBV7-8 with TRBJ1-2; tentative D call: TRBD1 (5 bases). The receptor comes from a human donor with common variable immunodeficiency. What was sequenced was peripheral blood mononuclear cells. CDR3 loop: CASSLREGGRAYGYTF. The CDR3 bases that were read are TGTGCCAGCAGCCTTAGGGAAGGTGGCAGGGCGTATGGC.